This section outlines one T cell receptor beta chain sequence together with its context. No antigen is known for it. This record belongs to a study of post-analysis software for immune sequencing data. Unique molecular identifiers were present in the TCR beta cDNA libraries. Each CDR3 protein gets one entry after TCRdb re-called the PCR reads with MiXCR. The sample shows almost 700,000 distinct CDR3 sequences, 59% of them seen only once. Study findings and constraints: Compared against controls, patients with multiple sclerosis displayed significantly lower normalized Chao1 diversity. Patients had higher frequencies than controls of a handful of TRBV segments, including TRBV5-6, TRBV5-1 and TRBV20-1.

V shed 5 bases and J shed 3 bases, with 16 bases lying between them. CDR1 and CDR2 (germline): SGHTA, FQGNSA. CDR3 size: 15 residues. This sequence joins TRBV7-2 and TRBJ1-1; D not resolved. This sequence was found in a girl aged 2-10 years with multiple sclerosis. The sample was blood. The chain's CDR3 is CASSPLSTRDTEAFF. For the CDR3, the DNA is TGTGCCAGCAGCCCACTGTCCACACGGGACACTGAAGCTTTCTTT.